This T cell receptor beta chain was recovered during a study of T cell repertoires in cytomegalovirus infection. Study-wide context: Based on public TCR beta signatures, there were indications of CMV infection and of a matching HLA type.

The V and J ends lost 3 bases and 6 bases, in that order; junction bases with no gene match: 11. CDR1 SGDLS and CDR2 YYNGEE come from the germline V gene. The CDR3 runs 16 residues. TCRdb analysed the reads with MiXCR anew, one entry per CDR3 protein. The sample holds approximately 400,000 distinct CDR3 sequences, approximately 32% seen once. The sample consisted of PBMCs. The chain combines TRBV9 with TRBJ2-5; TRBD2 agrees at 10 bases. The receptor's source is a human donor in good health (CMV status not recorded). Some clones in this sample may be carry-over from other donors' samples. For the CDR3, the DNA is TGTGCCAGCAGCGCCGCAAGCGGGGGGGCCGGAAAGACCCAGTACTTC. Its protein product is CASSAASGGAGKTQYF.